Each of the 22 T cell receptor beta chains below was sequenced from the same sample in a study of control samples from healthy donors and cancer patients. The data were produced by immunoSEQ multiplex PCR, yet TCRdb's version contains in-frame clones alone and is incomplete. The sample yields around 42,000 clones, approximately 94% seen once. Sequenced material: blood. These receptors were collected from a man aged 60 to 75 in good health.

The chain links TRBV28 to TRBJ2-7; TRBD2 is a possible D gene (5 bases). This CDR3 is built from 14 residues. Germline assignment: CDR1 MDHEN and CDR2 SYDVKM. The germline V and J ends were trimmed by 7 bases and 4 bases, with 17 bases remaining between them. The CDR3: CASNQPGINYEQYF. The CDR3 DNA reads TGTGCCAGCAATCAACCCGGGATCAATTACGAGCAGTACTTC.

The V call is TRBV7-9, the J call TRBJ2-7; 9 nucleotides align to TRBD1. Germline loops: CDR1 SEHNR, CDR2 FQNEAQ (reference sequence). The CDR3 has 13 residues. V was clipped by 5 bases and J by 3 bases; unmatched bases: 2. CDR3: CASSQDRGYEQYF. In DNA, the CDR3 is TGTGCCAGCAGCCAGGACAGGGGCTACGAGCAGTACTTC.

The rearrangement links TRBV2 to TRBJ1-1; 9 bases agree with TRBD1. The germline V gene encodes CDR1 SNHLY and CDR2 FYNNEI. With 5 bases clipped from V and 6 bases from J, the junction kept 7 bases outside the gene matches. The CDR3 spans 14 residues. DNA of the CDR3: TGTGCCAGCAGTCAAGAACAGGGGGCCTCTGAAGCTTTCTTT. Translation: CASSQEQGASEAFF. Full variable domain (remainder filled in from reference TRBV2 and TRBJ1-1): EPEVTQTPSHQVTQMGQEVILRCVPISNHLYFYWYRQILGQKVEFLVSFYNNEISEKSEIFDDQFSVERPDGSNFTLKIRSTKLEDSAMYFCASSQEQGASEAFFGQGTRLTVV.

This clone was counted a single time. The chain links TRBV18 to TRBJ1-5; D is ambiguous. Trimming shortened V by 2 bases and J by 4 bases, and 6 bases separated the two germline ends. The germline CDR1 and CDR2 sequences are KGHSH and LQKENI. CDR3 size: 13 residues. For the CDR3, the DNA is TGTGCCAGCTCACCAGGGCCTAATCAGCCCCAGCATTTT. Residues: CASSPGPNQPQHF.

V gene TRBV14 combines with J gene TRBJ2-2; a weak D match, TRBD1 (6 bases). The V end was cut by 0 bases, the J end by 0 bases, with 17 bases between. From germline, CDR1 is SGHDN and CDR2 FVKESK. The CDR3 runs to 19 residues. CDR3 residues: CASSQDWGPWGANTGELFF. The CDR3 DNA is TGTGCCAGCAGCCAAGATTGGGGGCCCTGGGGCGCGAACACCGGGGAGCTGTTTTTT.

Here the CDR3 reads CASSPRGPSYEQYF. The CDR3 DNA reads as TGTGCCAGCTCCCCAAGAGGGCCCTCCTACGAGCAGTACTTC. The J gene is TRBJ2-7, the V gene TRBV18, with D perhaps TRBD2 (5 bases). Deletions cut 6 bases from V and 0 bases from J, with 12 bases between. This CDR3 region has 14 residues. CDR1 and CDR2 from the germline V gene are KGHSH and LQKENI.

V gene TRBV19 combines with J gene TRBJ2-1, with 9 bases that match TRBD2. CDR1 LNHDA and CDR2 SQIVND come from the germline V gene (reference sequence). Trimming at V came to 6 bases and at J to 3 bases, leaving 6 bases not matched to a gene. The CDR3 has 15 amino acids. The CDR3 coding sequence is TGTGCCAGTAGCCAGATAGCGGGAGTCTACAATGAGCAGTTCTTC. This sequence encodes CASSQIAGVYNEQFF.

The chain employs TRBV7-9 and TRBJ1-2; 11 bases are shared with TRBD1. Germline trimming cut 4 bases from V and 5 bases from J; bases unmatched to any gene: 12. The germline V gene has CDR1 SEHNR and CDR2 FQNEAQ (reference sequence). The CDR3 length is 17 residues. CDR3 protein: CASSSDLGQGAWYGYTF. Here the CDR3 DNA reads TGTGCCAGCAGCTCCGATCTCGGACAGGGGGCTTGGTATGGCTACACCTTC. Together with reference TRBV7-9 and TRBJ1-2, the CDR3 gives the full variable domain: DTGVSQNPRHKITKRGQNVTFRCDPISEHNRLYWYRQTLGQGPEFLTYFQNEAQLEKSRLLSDRFSAERPKGSFSTLEIQRTEQGDSAMYLCASSSDLGQGAWYGYTFGSGTRLTVV.

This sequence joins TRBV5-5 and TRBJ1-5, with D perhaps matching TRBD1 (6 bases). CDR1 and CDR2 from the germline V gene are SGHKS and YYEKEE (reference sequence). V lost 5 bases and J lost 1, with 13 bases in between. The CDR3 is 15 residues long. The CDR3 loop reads CASRRQVLSNQPQHF. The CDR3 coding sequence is TGTGCCAGCAGGCGACAGGTTTTGAGCAATCAGCCCCAGCATTTT.

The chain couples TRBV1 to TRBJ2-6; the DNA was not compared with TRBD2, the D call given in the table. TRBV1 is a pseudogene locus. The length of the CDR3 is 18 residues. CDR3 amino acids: CTSSSGTSATSGANVLTF. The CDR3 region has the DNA TGCACCAGCAGCTCCGGGACTAGCGCGACCTCTGGGGCCAACGTCCTGACTTTC.

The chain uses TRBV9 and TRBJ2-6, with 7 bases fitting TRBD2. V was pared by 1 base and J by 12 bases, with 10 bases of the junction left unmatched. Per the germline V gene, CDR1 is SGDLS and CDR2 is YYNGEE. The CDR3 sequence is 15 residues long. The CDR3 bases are TGTGCCAGCAGCGTAAGGAGCCGGGGGGAGGTCGTCCTGACTTTC. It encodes CASSVRSRGEVVLTF.

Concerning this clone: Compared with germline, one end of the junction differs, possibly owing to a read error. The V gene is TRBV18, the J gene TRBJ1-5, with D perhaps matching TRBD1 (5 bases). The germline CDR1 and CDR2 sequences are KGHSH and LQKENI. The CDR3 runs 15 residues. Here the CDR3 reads CASSKDNGGNRPQHF. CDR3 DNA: TGTGCCAGCTCAAAGGACAACGGGGGAAATCGGCCCCAGCATTTT.

CDR3 protein: CASSEVGGTGVHEQYF. The CDR3 DNA sequence: TGTGCCAGCAGTGAAGTTGGCGGGACAGGGGTCCACGAGCAGTACTTC. The genes are TRBV6-1 and TRBJ2-7, with 10 bases that match TRBD1. The junction had 8 bases not matched to a gene; V was cut back by 1 base and J by 5 bases. The germline V gene encodes CDR1 MNHNS and CDR2 SASEGT. The CDR3 runs 16 residues.

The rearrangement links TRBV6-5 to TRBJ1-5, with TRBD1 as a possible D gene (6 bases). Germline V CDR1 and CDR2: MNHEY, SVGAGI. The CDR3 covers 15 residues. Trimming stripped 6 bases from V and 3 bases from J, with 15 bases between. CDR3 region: CASSRRGGDNQPQHF. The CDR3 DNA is TGTGCCAGCAGCCGCAGGGGAGGAGACAATCAGCCCCAGCATTTT.

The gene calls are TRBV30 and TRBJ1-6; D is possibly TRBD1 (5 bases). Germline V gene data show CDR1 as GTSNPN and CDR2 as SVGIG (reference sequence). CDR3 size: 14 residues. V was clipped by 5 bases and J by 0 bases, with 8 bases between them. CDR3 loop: CAWCRDSYNSPLHF. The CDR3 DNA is TGTGCCTGGTGCAGGGACTCCTATAATTCACCCCTCCACTTT.

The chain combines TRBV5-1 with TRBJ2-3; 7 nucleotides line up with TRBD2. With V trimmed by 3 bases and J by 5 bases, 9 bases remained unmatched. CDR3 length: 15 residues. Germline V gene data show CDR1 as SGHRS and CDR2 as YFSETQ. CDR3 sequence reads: CASSSRLATRDTQYF. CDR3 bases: TGCGCCAGCAGCTCGCGACTAGCCACCAGAGATACGCAGTATTTT.

The CDR3 DNA reads TGTGCCAGTAGTTCGACAGGGGTCTACGAGCAGTACTTC. Amino acids: CASSSTGVYEQYF. The chain links TRBV19 to TRBJ2-7; 8 bases fit TRBD1. The CDR3 loop spans 13 amino acids. Looked up from germline, CDR1 is LNHDA and CDR2 is SQIVND (reference sequence). After removal of 5 bases from V and 3 bases from J, the junction contained 3 bases not matched to a gene.

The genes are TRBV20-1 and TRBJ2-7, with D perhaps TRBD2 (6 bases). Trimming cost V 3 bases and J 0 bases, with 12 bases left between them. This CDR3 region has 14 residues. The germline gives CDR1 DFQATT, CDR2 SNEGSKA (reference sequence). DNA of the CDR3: TGCAGTGCTAGTCAGGGAGGCCCCTCCTACGAGCAGTACTTC. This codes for CSASQGGPSYEQYF.

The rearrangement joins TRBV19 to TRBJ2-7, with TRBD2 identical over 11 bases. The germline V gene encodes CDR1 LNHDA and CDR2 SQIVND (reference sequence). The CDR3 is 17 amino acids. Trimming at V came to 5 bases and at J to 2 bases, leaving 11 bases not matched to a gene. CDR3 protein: CASSPASGRPFPYEQYF. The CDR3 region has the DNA TGTGCCAGTAGTCCGGCTAGCGGGAGGCCTTTTCCCTACGAGCAGTACTTC.

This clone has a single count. The CDR3 loop is CASSETGTGNQPQHF. The DNA of the CDR3 is TGTGCCAGCAGTGAGACAGGGACGGGCAATCAGCCCCAGCATTTT. J is TRBJ1-5 and V is TRBV6-4; TRBD1 matches at 7 bases. Germline V lookup: CDR1 MRHNA, CDR2 SNTAGT. CDR3 length: 15 residues. The trim removed 3 bases at V and 2 bases at J, leaving 4 bases unmatched.

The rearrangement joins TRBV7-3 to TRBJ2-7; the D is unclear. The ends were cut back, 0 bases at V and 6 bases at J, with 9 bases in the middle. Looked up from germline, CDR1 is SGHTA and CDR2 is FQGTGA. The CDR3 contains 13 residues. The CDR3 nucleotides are TGTGCCAGCAGCTTAACGGTCCGGGCCGAGCAGTACTTC. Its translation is CASSLTVRAEQYF.

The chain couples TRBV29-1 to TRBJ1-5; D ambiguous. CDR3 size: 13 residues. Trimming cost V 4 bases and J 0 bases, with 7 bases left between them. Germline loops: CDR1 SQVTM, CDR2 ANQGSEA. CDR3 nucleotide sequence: TGCAGCGTTGTATGGTCTAGCAATCAGCCCCAGCATTTT. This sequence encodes CSVVWSSNQPQHF.